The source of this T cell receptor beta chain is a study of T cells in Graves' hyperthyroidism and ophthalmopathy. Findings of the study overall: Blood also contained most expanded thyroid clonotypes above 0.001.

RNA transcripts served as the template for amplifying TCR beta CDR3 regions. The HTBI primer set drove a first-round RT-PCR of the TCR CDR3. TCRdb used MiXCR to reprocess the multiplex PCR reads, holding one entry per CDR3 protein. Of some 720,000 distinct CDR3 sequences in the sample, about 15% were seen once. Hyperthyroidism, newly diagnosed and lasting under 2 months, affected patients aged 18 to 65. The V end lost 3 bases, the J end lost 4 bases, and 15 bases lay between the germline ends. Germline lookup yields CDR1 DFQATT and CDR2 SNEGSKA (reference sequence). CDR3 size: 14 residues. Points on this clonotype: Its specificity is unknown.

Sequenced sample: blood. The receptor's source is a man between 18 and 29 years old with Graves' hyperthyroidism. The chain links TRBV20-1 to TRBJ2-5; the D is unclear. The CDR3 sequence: CSASYRIGGETQYF. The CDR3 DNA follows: TGCAGTGCTAGTTATAGGATTGGCGGAGAGACCCAGTACTTC.